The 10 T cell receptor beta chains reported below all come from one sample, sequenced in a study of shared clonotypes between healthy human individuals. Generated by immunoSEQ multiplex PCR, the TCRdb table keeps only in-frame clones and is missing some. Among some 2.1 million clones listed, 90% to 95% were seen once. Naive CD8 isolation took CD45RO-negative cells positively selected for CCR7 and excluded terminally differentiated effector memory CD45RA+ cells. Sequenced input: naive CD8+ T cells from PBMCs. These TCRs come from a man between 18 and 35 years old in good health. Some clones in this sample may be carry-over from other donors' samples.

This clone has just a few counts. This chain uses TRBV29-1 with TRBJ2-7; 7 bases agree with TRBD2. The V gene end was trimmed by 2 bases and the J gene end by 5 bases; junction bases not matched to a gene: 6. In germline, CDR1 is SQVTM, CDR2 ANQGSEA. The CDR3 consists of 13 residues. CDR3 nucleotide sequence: TGCAGCGTTGAAATCGGGAGGAGGAACGAGCAGTACTTC. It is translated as CSVEIGRRNEQYF.

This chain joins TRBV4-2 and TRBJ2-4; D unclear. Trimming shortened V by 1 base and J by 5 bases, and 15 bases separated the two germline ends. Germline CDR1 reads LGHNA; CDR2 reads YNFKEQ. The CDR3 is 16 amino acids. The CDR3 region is CASSQVLTALENIQYF. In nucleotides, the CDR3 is TGTGCCAGCAGCCAAGTCCTCACAGCCCTGGAAAACATTCAGTACTTC.

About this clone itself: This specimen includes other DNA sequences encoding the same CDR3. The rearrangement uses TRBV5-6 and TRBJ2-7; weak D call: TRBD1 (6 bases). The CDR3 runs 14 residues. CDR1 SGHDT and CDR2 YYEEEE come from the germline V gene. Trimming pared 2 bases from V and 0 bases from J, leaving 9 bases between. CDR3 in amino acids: CASSLGQSSYEQYF. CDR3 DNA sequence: TGTGCCAGCAGCTTAGGACAGAGCTCCTACGAGCAGTACTTC.

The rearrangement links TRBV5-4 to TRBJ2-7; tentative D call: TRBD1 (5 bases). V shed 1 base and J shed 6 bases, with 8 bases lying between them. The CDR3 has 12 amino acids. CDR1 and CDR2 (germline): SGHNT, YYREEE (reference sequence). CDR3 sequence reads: CASSLPGFEQYF. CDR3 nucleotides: TGTGCCAGCAGCTTGCCAGGGTTCGAGCAGTACTTC. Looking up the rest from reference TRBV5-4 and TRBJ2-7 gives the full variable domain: ETGVTQSPTHLIKTRGQQVTLRCSSQSGHNTVSWYQQALGQGPQFIFQYYREEENGRGNFPPRFSGLQFPNYSSELNVNALELDDSALYLCASSLPGFEQYFGPGTRLTVT.

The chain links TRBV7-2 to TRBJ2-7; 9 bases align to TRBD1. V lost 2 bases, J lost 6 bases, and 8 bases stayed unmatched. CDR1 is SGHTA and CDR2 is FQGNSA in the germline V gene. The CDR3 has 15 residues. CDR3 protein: CASSLWDRAFSEQYF. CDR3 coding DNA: TGTGCCAGCAGCTTATGGGACAGGGCGTTCTCCGAGCAGTACTTC.

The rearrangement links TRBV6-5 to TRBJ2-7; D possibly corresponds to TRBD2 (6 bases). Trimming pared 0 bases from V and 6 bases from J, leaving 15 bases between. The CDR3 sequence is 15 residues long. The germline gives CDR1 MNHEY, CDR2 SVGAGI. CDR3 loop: CASSYSSYGGAEQYF. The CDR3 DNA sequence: TGTGCCAGCAGTTACTCGAGTTATGGAGGGGCCGAGCAGTACTTC.

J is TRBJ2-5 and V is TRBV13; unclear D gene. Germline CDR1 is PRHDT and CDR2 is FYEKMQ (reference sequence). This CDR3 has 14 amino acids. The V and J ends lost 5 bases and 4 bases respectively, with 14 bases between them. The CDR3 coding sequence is TGTGCCAGCAGCCCCCCTCAGTCCGGAGAGACCCAGTACTTC. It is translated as CASSPPQSGETQYF.

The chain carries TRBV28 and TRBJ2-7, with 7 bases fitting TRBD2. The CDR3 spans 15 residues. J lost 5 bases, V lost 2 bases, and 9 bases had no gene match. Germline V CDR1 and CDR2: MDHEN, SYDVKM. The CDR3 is CASSLTLGGGDEQYF. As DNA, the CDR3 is TGTGCCAGCAGTTTAACGCTGGGCGGGGGTGACGAGCAGTACTTC.

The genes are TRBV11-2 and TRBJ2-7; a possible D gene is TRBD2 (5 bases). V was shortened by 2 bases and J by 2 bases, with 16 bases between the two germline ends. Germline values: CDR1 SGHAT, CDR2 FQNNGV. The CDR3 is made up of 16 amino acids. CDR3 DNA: TGTGCCAGCAGCTTATCCTCGCGGGCGGCGACCTACGAGCAGTACTTC. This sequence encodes CASSLSSRAATYEQYF.

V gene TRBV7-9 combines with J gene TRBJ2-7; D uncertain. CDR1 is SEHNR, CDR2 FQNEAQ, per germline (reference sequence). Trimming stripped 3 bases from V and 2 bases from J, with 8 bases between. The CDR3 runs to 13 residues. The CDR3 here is CASSFSSPYEQYF. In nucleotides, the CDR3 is TGTGCCAGCAGCTTTTCGAGTCCCTACGAGCAGTACTTC.